This TCR beta chain was documented in a study of response to subunit inactivated influenza vaccine. V was clipped by 6 bases and J by 8 bases, with 14 bases between them. The CDR3 consists of 13 residues. In germline, CDR1 is SGHVS, CDR2 FQNEAQ. TCRdb fed the RT-PCR reads into MiXCR, producing one record per CDR3 protein. The repertoire consists of about 570,000 distinct CDR3 sequences, with about 11% occurring once and the leading ten covering 11%. This clonotype was seen a handful of times. The data also belong to a second study, concerning T cells expressing NK-cell markers. From that second work: Making the TCR beta cDNA relied on 5'RACE template switching with UMIs. Repertoire data for TCR beta were derived from sorted T cells (CD3+CD56+NKG2C+, CD3+CD56+NKG2C- and CD3+CD56-NKG2C+). Within several experiments, an anti-gamma-delta TCR antibody kept the sorting limited to alpha-beta TCR T cells. HCMV specificity of the expanded NKG2C+ T cell clones stayed unclear.

This receptor was identified in a man in his forties or fifties who received an inactivated influenza vaccine. This specimen consisted of PBMCs from blood, obtained on the day of vaccination. The chain uses TRBV7-8 and TRBJ2-1; D is possibly TRBD2 (6 bases). The CDR3, as DNA: TGTGCCAGCAGTGCGGGGCCACAGGATGAGCAGTTCTTC. Translation gives CASSAGPQDEQFF.